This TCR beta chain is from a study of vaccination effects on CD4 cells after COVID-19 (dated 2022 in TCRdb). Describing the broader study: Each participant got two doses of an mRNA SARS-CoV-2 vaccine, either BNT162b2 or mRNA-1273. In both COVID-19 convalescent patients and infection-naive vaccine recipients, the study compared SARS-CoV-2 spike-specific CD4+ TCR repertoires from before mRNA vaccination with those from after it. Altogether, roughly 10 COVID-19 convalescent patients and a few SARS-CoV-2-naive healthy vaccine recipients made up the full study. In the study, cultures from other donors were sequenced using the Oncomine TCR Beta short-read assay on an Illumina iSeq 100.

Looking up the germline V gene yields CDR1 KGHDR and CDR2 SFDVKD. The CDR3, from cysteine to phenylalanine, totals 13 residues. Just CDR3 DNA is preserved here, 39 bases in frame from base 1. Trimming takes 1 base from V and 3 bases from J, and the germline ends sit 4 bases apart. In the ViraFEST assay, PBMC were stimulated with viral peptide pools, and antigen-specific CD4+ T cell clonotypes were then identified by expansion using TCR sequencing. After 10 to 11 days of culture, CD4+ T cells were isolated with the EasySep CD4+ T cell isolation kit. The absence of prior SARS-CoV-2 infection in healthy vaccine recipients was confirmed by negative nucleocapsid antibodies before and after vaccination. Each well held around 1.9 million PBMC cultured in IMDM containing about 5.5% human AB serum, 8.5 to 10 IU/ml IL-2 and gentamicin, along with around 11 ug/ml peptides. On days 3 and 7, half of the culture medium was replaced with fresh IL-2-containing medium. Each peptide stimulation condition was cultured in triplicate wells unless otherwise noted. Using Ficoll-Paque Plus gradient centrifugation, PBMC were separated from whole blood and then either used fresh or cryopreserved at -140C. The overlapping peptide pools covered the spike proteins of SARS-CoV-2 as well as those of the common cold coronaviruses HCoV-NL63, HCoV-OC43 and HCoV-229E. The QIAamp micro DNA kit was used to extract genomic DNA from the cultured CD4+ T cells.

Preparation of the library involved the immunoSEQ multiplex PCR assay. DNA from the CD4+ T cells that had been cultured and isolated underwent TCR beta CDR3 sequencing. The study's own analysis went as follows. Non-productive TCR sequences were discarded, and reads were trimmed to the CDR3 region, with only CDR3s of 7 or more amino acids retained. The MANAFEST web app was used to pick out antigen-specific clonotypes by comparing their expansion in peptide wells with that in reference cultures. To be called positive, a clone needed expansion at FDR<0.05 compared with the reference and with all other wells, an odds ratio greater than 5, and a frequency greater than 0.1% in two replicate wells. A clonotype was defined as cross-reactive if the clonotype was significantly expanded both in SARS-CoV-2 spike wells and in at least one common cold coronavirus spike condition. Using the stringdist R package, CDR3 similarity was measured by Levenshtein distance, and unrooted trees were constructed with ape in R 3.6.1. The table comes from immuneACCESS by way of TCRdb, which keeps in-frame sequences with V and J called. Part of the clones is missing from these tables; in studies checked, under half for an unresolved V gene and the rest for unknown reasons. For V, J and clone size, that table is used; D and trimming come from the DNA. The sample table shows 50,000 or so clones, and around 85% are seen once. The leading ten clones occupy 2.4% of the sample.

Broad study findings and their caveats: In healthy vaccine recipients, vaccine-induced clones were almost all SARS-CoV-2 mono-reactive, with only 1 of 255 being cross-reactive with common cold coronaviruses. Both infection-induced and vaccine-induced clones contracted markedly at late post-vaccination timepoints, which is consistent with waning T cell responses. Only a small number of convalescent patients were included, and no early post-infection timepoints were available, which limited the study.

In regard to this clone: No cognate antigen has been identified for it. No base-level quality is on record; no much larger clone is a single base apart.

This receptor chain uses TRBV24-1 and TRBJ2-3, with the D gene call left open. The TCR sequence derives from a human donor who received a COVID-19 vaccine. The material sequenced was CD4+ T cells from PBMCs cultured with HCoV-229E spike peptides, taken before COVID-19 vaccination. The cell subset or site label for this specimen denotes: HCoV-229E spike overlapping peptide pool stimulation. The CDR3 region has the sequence CATSDLQTDTQYF. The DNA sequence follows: TGTGCCACCAGTGATTTACAAACAGATACGCAGTATTTT.